These 26 T cell receptor beta chains were sequenced from one sample in a study of CD4 T cells in relation to SARS-CoV-2 and coronaviruses. Before the COVID-19 pandemic, during about 2010-2018, CD4+ T cells were taken from unexposed donors. Isolation of CD4+ T cells took place after 10 days in culture. No antigen has been identified for these receptors. The table came from immunoSEQ multiplex PCR; TCRdb's copy has only in-frame clones and leaves some out. This table has 30,000 or so clones, 72% appearing once. What was sequenced was CD4+ T cells from PBMCs, cultured in vitro. All receptors come from a human donor in good health.

This clone appeared once. The V gene is TRBV9, the J gene TRBJ1-1; D unclear. Germline V gives CDR1 SGDLS, CDR2 YYNGEE. The CDR3 consists of 14 residues. The V gene lost 4 bases and the J gene lost 10 bases, with 20 bases spanning the gap. The CDR3 DNA sequence: TGTGCCAGCAGCCCAATGGTGGAGGAAGTAGGAGCTTTCTTT. Translated, it gives CASSPMVEEVGAFF. The full variable domain, its missing parts supplied by reference TRBV9 and TRBJ1-1, is DSGVTQTPKHLITATGQRVTLRCSPRSGDLSVYWYQQSLDQGLQFLIQYYNGEERAKGNILERFSAQQFPDLHSELNLSSLELGDSALYFCASSPMVEEVGAFFGQGTRLTVV.

This clone was observed a handful of times. The V and J genes are TRBV5-1 and TRBJ1-6; TRBD1 matches 7 bases. The CDR3 is 15 residues long. Trimming took 4 bases from V and 5 from J; bases not matched to a gene: 6. Germline values: CDR1 SGHRS, CDR2 YFSETQ. CDR3 residues: CASSALGTDNSPLHF. DNA of the CDR3: TGCGCCAGCAGCGCACTAGGGACAGATAATTCACCCCTCCACTTT.

This clone showed up just a few times. An end of the junction does not agree with germline; a read error may underlie this. V usage is TRBV6-5 and J usage is TRBJ1-1; 9 bases map to TRBD1. Per germline, CDR1 MNHEY and CDR2 SVGAGI. The CDR3 loop spans 12 amino acids. CDR3 coding DNA: TGTGCCACCCAGGGACAGGGTGGAGTTGGAACCTTT. Protein sequence: CATQGQGGVGTF.

The J gene is TRBJ2-7, the V gene TRBV9; maybe TRBD2 (5 bases). This CDR3 spans 15 amino acids. Germline lookup yields CDR1 SGDLS and CDR2 YYNGEE. V was clipped by 3 bases and J by 6 bases, with 19 bases between them. The CDR3 region is CASSGGGDGVAEQYF. The CDR3 coding sequence is TGTGCCAGCAGCGGAGGAGGAGACGGCGTGGCCGAGCAGTACTTC.

This chain links TRBV10-3 with TRBJ1-5; D is undetermined. The germline gives CDR1 ENHRY, CDR2 SYGVKD. There are 13 residues in the CDR3. Trimming shortened V by 3 bases and J by 6 bases, and 9 bases separated the two germline ends. CDR3 in DNA: TGTGCCATCAGTGATCGGGAAAGTCAGCCCCAGCATTTT. This gives the protein CAISDRESQPQHF.

A note on this clone: At one of its ends the junction is not consistent with the germline gene, which may arise from a read error. Distinct nucleotide sequences in the sample also encode this CDR3. V is TRBV4-3 and J is TRBJ1-2, with 8 positions matching TRBD1. This CDR3 spans 14 amino acids. CDR1 is LGHNA and CDR2 is YSLEER in the germline V gene. CDR3 protein: CASSQEQGGYGYTF. The CDR3, as DNA: TGCGCCAGTAGCCAAGAACAGGGGGGCTATGGCTACACCTTC.

V is TRBV27 and J is TRBJ2-2, with D unresolved. Trimming removed 6 bases from V and 5 bases from J, with 13 bases in between. There are 14 residues in the CDR3. Per germline, CDR1 MNHEY and CDR2 SMNVEV (reference sequence). This CDR3 is CASRLLRETGELFF. CDR3 nucleotide sequence: TGTGCCAGCAGGCTCCTTCGCGAAACCGGGGAGCTGTTTTTT.

This chain joins TRBV29-1 and TRBJ2-7; 8 bases are a match to TRBD1. The germline gives CDR1 SQVTM, CDR2 ANQGSEA. CDR3 length: 13 residues. J was trimmed by 4 bases and V by 6 bases; bases with no gene match: 8. CDR3 in DNA: TGCAGCGTCGCAACAGGGGGGATGTACGAGCAGTACTTC. Encoded protein: CSVATGGMYEQYF.

This chain uses TRBV11-2 with TRBJ2-5, with D perhaps assigned TRBD1 or TRBD2 (5 bases each). Germline V gene lookup returns CDR1 SGHAT and CDR2 FQNNGV. V dropped 2 bases and J dropped 5 bases, with 18 bases sitting between them. CDR3 length equals 16 residues. This CDR3 reads CASSLLGRRPPETQYF. CDR3 in DNA: TGTGCCAGCAGCTTACTGGGACGCCGCCCGCCGGAGACCCAGTACTTC.

The chain combines TRBV7-9 with TRBJ2-7, with 8 positions matching TRBD2. The trim removed 3 bases at V and 5 bases at J, leaving 9 bases unmatched. Germline V gives CDR1 SEHNR, CDR2 FQNEAQ (reference sequence). CDR3 length: 15 residues. This chain's CDR3 is CASSFPRGARHEQYF. The CDR3 DNA follows: TGTGCCAGCAGCTTCCCGCGGGGGGCGCGCCACGAGCAGTACTTC.

The CDR3 loop reads CASTTDMKTGNTIYF. CDR3 nucleotides: TGTGCCAGTACTACGGACATGAAGACTGGAAACACCATATATTTT. The chain combines TRBV19 with TRBJ1-3; D perhaps matches TRBD1 (5 bases). Looked up from germline, CDR1 is LNHDA and CDR2 is SQIVND (reference sequence). The V end was cut by 7 bases, the J end by 2 bases, with 15 bases between. The length of the CDR3 is 15 residues.

The chain links TRBV20-1 to TRBJ1-2; maybe TRBD1 (6 bases). The V end was cut by 3 bases, the J end by 3 bases, with 14 bases between. The CDR3 runs 14 residues. Germline V gene data show CDR1 as DFQATT and CDR2 as SNEGSKA (reference sequence). Written as DNA, the CDR3 is TGCAGTGCTAGTAACCGGGACACCTACTATGGCTACACCTTC. Translated, it gives CSASNRDTYYGYTF.

The V call is TRBV6-2 or TRBV6-3, the J call TRBJ1-5; D may be TRBD1 (5 bases). CDR3 length equals 12 residues. Deletions cut 6 bases from V and 5 bases from J, with 8 bases between. CDR1 MNHEY and CDR2 SVGEGT come from the germline V gene. CDR3 in amino acids: CASSRGDQPQHF. CDR3 coding DNA: TGTGCCAGCAGCCGGGGGGATCAGCCCCAGCATTTT.

J is TRBJ1-1 and V is TRBV10-3; 7 bases are shared with TRBD1. The V and J ends lost 6 bases and 7 bases, in that order; junction bases with no gene match: 2. Germline V gene lookup returns CDR1 ENHRY and CDR2 SYGVKD. There are 11 residues in the CDR3. For the CDR3, the DNA is TGTGCCATCAGGAGGGACAGTGAAGCTTTCTTT. This translates into CAIRRDSEAFF.

This chain joins TRBV5-1 and TRBJ2-4, with TRBD1 matching over 7 bases. This CDR3 contains 15 residues. Trimming cost V 4 bases and J 0 bases; bases outside gene matches: 4. Germline CDR1 is SGHRS and CDR2 is YFSETQ. The CDR3 is CASSVQGIAKNIQYF. CDR3 coding DNA: TGCGCCAGCAGCGTACAGGGGATAGCCAAAAACATTCAGTACTTC.

The chain uses TRBV7-9 and TRBJ1-1, with D tentatively TRBD1 (6 bases). CDR3 length equals 13 residues. CDR1 is SEHNR and CDR2 is FQNEAQ in the germline V gene (reference sequence). V gave up 6 bases and J gave up 4 bases, with 12 bases separating them. DNA of the CDR3: TGTGCCAGCAGTTTACAGGGCGGCACTGAAGCTTTCTTT. This sequence encodes CASSLQGGTEAFF.

The CDR3 reads CASNFQTGVGGNEQFF. DNA for the CDR3: TGTGCCAGCAACTTCCAGACGGGAGTAGGTGGCAATGAGCAGTTCTTC. The gene calls are TRBV2 and TRBJ2-1; maybe TRBD2 (6 bases). V lost 7 bases, J lost 6 bases, and 22 bases lay in between. The CDR3 has 16 residues. The germline CDR1 and CDR2 sequences are SNHLY and FYNNEI.

The chain recombines TRBV7-6 with TRBJ1-5, with a possible D match to TRBD1 (5 bases). Germline CDR1 and CDR2: SGHVS and FNYEAQ. The CDR3 contains 15 residues. Trimming cost V 3 bases and J 0 bases, with 9 bases left between them. Here the CDR3 DNA reads TGTGCCAGCAGCTTGAAACAGGATAGCAATCAGCCCCAGCATTTT. Residues: CASSLKQDSNQPQHF.

V gene TRBV9 combines with J gene TRBJ2-3; either TRBD1 or TRBD2 may fit D (5 bases each). CDR1 is SGDLS, CDR2 YYNGEE, per germline. The V end lost 2 bases, the J end lost 3 bases, and 13 bases lay between the germline ends. The CDR3 is 15 amino acids. The CDR3 coding sequence is TGTGCCAGCAGCGTCGGGACCGAGGCGACAGATACGCAGTATTTT. Encoded protein: CASSVGTEATDTQYF.

The chain employs TRBV2 and TRBJ1-2; 7 bases are a match to TRBD1. CDR1 SNHLY and CDR2 FYNNEI come from the germline V gene. Trimming cost V 7 bases and J 4 bases; bases outside gene matches: 9. The CDR3 loop spans 14 amino acids. CDR3 in amino acids: CASTETGRGYGYTF. The CDR3 region has the DNA TGTGCCAGCACCGAGACAGGGAGAGGCTATGGCTACACCTTC.

The rearrangement links TRBV11-2 to TRBJ1-2, with D uncertain. Germline CDR1 and CDR2: SGHAT and FQNNGV. V lost 5 bases to trimming and J lost 3 bases, with 10 bases between them. This CDR3 has 13 residues. The CDR3 DNA reads as TGTGCCAGCAGCCCCCAGGTTGACTATGGCTACACCTTC. This codes for CASSPQVDYGYTF. Variable domain in full (rest from reference TRBV11-2 and TRBJ1-2): EAGVAQSPRYKIIEKRQSVAFWCNPISGHATLYWYQQILGQGPKLLIQFQNNGVVDDSQLPKDRFSAERLKGVDSTLKIQPAKLEDSAVYLCASSPQVDYGYTFGSGTRLTVV.

This CDR3 is CASSSNAYNEQFF. The CDR3 DNA is TGTGCCAGCAGCTCAAATGCCTACAATGAGCAGTTCTTC. The V and J genes are TRBV7-3 and TRBJ2-1; unclear D gene. The germline V gene has CDR1 SGHTA and CDR2 FQGTGA. The V gene lost 4 bases and the J gene lost 2 bases, with 6 bases spanning the gap. The CDR3 spans 13 residues.

The CDR3 coding sequence is TGCGCCAGCAGCTTGGAGAGGCGGGCAGATACGCAGTATTTT. Protein product: CASSLERRADTQYF. The V gene is TRBV5-1, the J gene TRBJ2-3; D may be TRBD2 (5 bases). This CDR3 contains 14 residues. Per the germline V gene, CDR1 is SGHRS and CDR2 is YFSETQ. V shed 0 bases and J shed 4 bases, with 9 bases lying between them.

This clone was observed a handful of times. The chain has TRBV7-2 and TRBJ2-7; either TRBD1 or TRBD2 may supply D (6 bases each). V was trimmed by 5 bases and J by 7 bases, leaving 18 bases between them. This CDR3 is built from 14 residues. Germline V gene sequence: CDR1 SGHTA, CDR2 FQGNSA. In DNA form, the CDR3 reads TGTGCCAGCAGCCTCCCCCGGGGGCAGGGGGAGCAGTACTTC. Translation gives CASSLPRGQGEQYF.

The chain joins TRBV29-1 to TRBJ2-3, with D tentatively TRBD1 or TRBD2 (6 bases each). Germline V CDR1 and CDR2: SQVTM, ANQGSEA. This CDR3 contains 15 residues. V was clipped by 6 bases and J by 6 bases, with 22 bases between them. CDR3 nucleotide sequence: TGCAGCGTGGGGACCCAAGGGGGAGGAACCGATACGCAGTATTTT. Amino acid sequence: CSVGTQGGGTDTQYF.

The rearrangement uses TRBV7-2 and TRBJ1-1; D unresolved. V was clipped by 1 base and J by 1 base, with 4 bases between them. Germline CDR1 reads SGHTA; CDR2 reads FQGNSA. CDR3 size: 13 residues. CDR3 loop: CASSLDPNTEAFF. The CDR3 bases are TGTGCCAGCAGCTTAGACCCGAACACTGAAGCTTTCTTT.